What follows are 6 T cell receptor beta chains derived from one specimen sequenced in a study of blood T cell repertoires in COVID-19. Using immunoSEQ multiplex PCR, the repertoire was profiled, and TCRdb retains in-frame clones only, with some absent. The table shows about 74,000 clones, with roughly nine tenths occurring only once. Sequenced sample: peripheral blood. The receptors stem from a man aged 50 to 60 with acute or convalescent COVID-19.

CDR3 DNA sequence: TGTGCCAGTACCCTCCAGGGGCGACAAATTATCAATCAGCCCCAGCATTTT. Translated, it gives CASTLQGRQIINQPQHF. The chain recombines TRBV19 with TRBJ1-5; tentatively, D is TRBD1 (6 bases). Trimming removed 7 bases at V and 3 bases at J, with 22 bases between. The CDR3 covers 17 residues. Germline V gene data show CDR1 as LNHDA and CDR2 as SQIVND (reference sequence).

The rearrangement joins TRBV4-3 to TRBJ1-5; D might be TRBD1 (5 bases). The CDR3 contains 15 residues. From germline, CDR1 is LGHNA and CDR2 YSLEER. V was pared by 0 bases and J by 6 bases, with 12 bases between. The CDR3: CASSQDRGYGQPQHF. CDR3 nucleotide sequence: TGCGCCAGCAGCCAAGATCGGGGGTACGGTCAGCCCCAGCATTTT.

The chain recombines TRBV7-2 with TRBJ2-1; TRBD1 agrees at 11 bases. The V segment lost 5 bases and the J segment 4 bases; nucleotides outside the gene matches: 4. The germline V gene encodes CDR1 SGHTA and CDR2 FQGNSA. This CDR3 has 15 residues. In nucleotides, the CDR3 is TGTGCCAGCAGCATCGGGACAGGGGGATACAATGAGCAGTTCTTC. Translating it yields CASSIGTGGYNEQFF.

The sample holds one count of this clone. This chain connects TRBV2 to TRBJ2-5; 7 bases line up with TRBD1. Trimming removed 7 bases from V and 1 base from J; junction bases left unmatched: 6. Germline V CDR1 and CDR2: SNHLY, FYNNEI. The CDR3 has 14 residues. CDR3 sequence: CASKAGTVQETQYF. CDR3 sequence (DNA): TGTGCCAGCAAGGCAGGGACAGTCCAAGAGACCCAGTACTTC.

The CDR3 is CASRMDRVTYEQYF. In DNA form, the CDR3 reads TGTGCCAGCAGGATGGACAGGGTCACCTACGAGCAGTACTTC. The V and J genes are TRBV28 and TRBJ2-7; 8 nucleotides agree with TRBD1. V gave up 6 bases and J gave up 2 bases; unmatched junction bases: 6. CDR3 length: 14 residues. CDR1 is MDHEN, CDR2 SYDVKM, per germline.

This CDR3 is CASSPSGTGNHGYTF. CDR3 in DNA: TGTGCCAGCAGTCCCTCCGGGACAGGGAATCATGGCTACACCTTC. This chain joins TRBV2 and TRBJ1-2; TRBD1 agrees at 9 bases. Germline CDR1 reads SNHLY; CDR2 reads FYNNEI. This CDR3 comprises 15 residues. The junction had 10 bases not matched to a gene; V was cut back by 5 bases and J by 6 bases.